The following is a TCR beta chain sequence with its context. The antigen is undetermined. The data are from a study of Ad26.COV2.S vaccination and SARS-CoV-2 variants. General study results and limits: It was reported that spike-specific CD8+ and CD4+ T cell responses were substantially broad after vaccination.

TCRdb's table, derived via immunoSEQ multiplex PCR, lists solely in-frame clones and lacks some. This sample has 400,000 to 450,000 clones; less than 95% occur once, and the top ten carry under 4.5%. As to treatment: roughly 20 received Ad26.COV2.S at low or high dose, single or two shots; several received placebo; per-sample allocation not given. The samples date from day 63 after the first vaccine or placebo injection. An Ad26 vector carrying the Wuhan-strain SARS-CoV-2 spike served as the vaccine. The TCR originated in a person between 18 and 65 years old who received the Ad26.COV2.S COVID-19 vaccine or a placebo. Sequencing used peripheral blood, obtained in a trial of Ad26.COV2.S vaccine versus placebo.

CDR3 nucleotides: TGTGCCAGCAGCTTATGGGACCGGCCATTGGATACGCAGTATTTT. This gives the protein CASSLWDRPLDTQYF. The gene calls are TRBV5-6 and TRBJ2-3; D is tentatively TRBD1 or TRBD2 (5 bases each). Germline V CDR1 and CDR2: SGHDT, YYEEEE. V was clipped by 2 bases and J by 6 bases, with 16 bases between them. This CDR3 region has 15 residues.